This TCR beta chain was observed in a study of T-cell memory formation after mild COVID-19. Study information: TCR clusters mostly belonged to single donors. General study findings and limits: Memory sampled before infection contained some responding clones, suggesting cross-reactive memory joined.

Note on this clonotype: What it recognizes is unknown.

Germline V lookup: CDR1 SGHVS, CDR2 FQNEAQ. V was pared by 0 bases and J by 9 bases, with 9 bases of the junction left unmatched. This CDR3 region has 15 residues. Constant-segment primers and 5'RACE yielded cDNA libraries for TCR alpha and TCR beta, each carrying sample barcodes and UMIs. Each CDR3 protein is one row after TCRdb ran MiXCR on the 5' RACE reads. The sample has 450,000 or so distinct CDR3 sequences; roughly 23% are singletons. Sample: PBMCs or a T cell subset sorted from them (not recorded which). The receptor was derived from an adult woman who had mild COVID-19 (a few samples of this study predate the infection). Cell type and time point are not known. V is TRBV7-8 and J is TRBJ2-5; 8 bases line up with TRBD2. CDR3 bases: TGTGCCAGCAGCTTAGCGCGCGGGGGGACGGCGGCCCAGTACTTC. Its protein is CASSLARGGTAAQYF.